The 5 T cell receptor beta chains below come from one sample, sequenced in a study of patients and donors after allogeneic stem cell transplantation. From the RT-PCR reads, TCRdb called clonotypes with MiXCR, one entry per CDR3 protein. There are approximately 200,000 distinct CDR3 sequences in the sample; around two fifths occur only once, and about 30% lies in the top ten. The sequenced sample was blood, either unsorted or a sorted T cell fraction (not recorded which). These receptors were collected from a human donor who was either an allogeneic HSCT recipient or a stem cell or donor lymphocyte infusion donor (not recorded which). It is not recorded whose cells these are; they may come from a transplant donor.

This clonotype was seen a few times. The chain combines TRBV12-3 or TRBV12-4 with TRBJ1-1; possibly TRBD1 for D (5 bases). With 3 bases removed from V and 8 bases from J, the gap between germline ends came to 10 bases. This CDR3 has 12 amino acids. As DNA, the CDR3 is TGTGCCAGCAGTTTCTACAGGTCCGAAGCTTTCTTT. This encodes CASSFYRSEAFF.

This chain connects TRBV20-1 to TRBJ1-1; D unclear. Germline V gene sequence: CDR1 DFQATT, CDR2 SNEGSKA (reference sequence). This CDR3 comprises 13 residues. V lost 3 bases to trimming and J lost 6 bases, with 14 bases between them. The chain's CDR3 is CSASYQRIAEAFF. The CDR3 DNA follows: TGCAGTGCTAGCTATCAGCGGATAGCTGAAGCTTTCTTT.

The J gene is TRBJ2-5, the V gene TRBV3-1; 7 bases are shared with TRBD1. J lost 0 bases, V lost 6 bases, and 4 bases had no gene match. The length of the CDR3 is 14 residues. Germline values: CDR1 LGHDT, CDR2 YNNKEL (reference sequence). The chain's CDR3 is CASRTTGDQETQYF. CDR3 sequence (DNA): TGTGCCAGCAGGACCACAGGGGACCAAGAGACCCAGTACTTC.

The chain employs TRBV27 and TRBJ1-5; 9 nucleotides line up with TRBD1. The CDR3 contains 15 residues. Losses at the gene ends were 3 bases for V and 7 bases for J; bases not matched to a gene: 7. Looked up from germline, CDR1 is MNHEY and CDR2 is SMNVEV (reference sequence). The CDR3 region is CASSFGDRVGQPQHF. In DNA form, the CDR3 reads TGTGCCAGCAGTTTTGGGGACAGGGTAGGACAGCCCCAGCATTTT.

The chain is built from TRBV7-2 and TRBJ1-1; unclear D gene. V lost 2 bases and J lost 5, with 12 bases in between. There are 14 residues in the CDR3. Per the germline V gene, CDR1 is SGHTA and CDR2 is FQGNSA. CDR3 protein: CASSLTLKGTEAFF. The CDR3 DNA reads as TGTGCCAGCAGCTTAACTCTCAAAGGGACTGAAGCTTTCTTT. Based on the CDR3 plus reference TRBV7-2 and TRBJ1-1, the full variable domain is GAGVSQSPSNKVTEKGKDVELRCDPISGHTALYWYRQSLGQGLEFLIYFQGNSAPDKSGLPSDRFSAERTGGSVSTLTIQRTQQEDSAVYLCASSLTLKGTEAFFGQGTRLTVV.